Each of the 28 T cell receptor beta chains below was sequenced from the same sample in a study of STAT5B mutations in CD4+ large granular lymphocyte leukemia. TCRdb's table, derived via immunoSEQ multiplex PCR, lists solely in-frame clones and lacks some. The sample has some 35,000 clones, around three quarters seen once. Material: CD4+ T cells from blood buffy coats. These receptors were collected from a human donor in good health.

This clone showed up just a few times. The CDR3: CASSLGPAFNEKLFF. In DNA, the CDR3 is TGCGCCAGCAGCTTGGGGCCCGCCTTTAATGAAAAACTGTTTTTT. The V call is TRBV5-1, the J call TRBJ1-4, with no clear D. CDR3 length: 15 amino acids. The germline gives CDR1 SGHRS, CDR2 YFSETQ. V was pared by 0 bases and J by 4 bases, with 10 bases between.

The chain recombines TRBV15 with TRBJ2-6; D possibly matches TRBD1 or TRBD2 (5 bases each). Between the trimmed V and J ends, which lost 1 base and 2 bases, there was a span of 6 bases. The CDR3 runs to 15 residues. Per the germline V gene, CDR1 is LNHNV and CDR2 is YYDKDF (reference sequence). DNA for the CDR3: TGTGCCACCAGCAGAGGGGGGACTGGGGCCAACGTCCTGACTTTC. It is translated as CATSRGGTGANVLTF.

V gene TRBV27 combines with J gene TRBJ2-7; possible D gene TRBD1, 5 bases. Germline assignment: CDR1 MNHEY and CDR2 SMNVEV (reference sequence). With 6 bases removed from V and 0 bases from J, the gap between germline ends came to 21 bases. The CDR3 length is 17 residues. The CDR3 DNA follows: TGTGCCAGCAGCCCTAGACAGCTTATAACCACCTCCTACGAGCAGTACTTC. It translates to CASSPRQLITTSYEQYF.

The genes are TRBV5-1 and TRBJ1-4, with 9 bases fitting TRBD1. Germline CDR1 is SGHRS and CDR2 is YFSETQ. J lost 10 bases, V lost 0 bases, and 10 bases had no gene match. CDR3 length: 16 residues. Here the CDR3 DNA reads TGCGCCAGCAGCTTGGCTATAAATACAGGGGGCATAAAACTGTTTTTT. Translated: CASSLAINTGGIKLFF. Full variable domain (missing parts from reference TRBV5-1 and TRBJ1-4): KAGVTQTPRYLIKTRGQQVTLSCSPISGHRSVSWYQQTPGQGLQFLFEYFSETQRNKGNFPGRFSGRQFSNSRSEMNVSTLELGDSALYLCASSLAINTGGIKLFFGSGTQLSVL.

The chain links TRBV29-1 to TRBJ2-1; tentative D call: TRBD1 (5 bases). Germline values: CDR1 SQVTM, CDR2 ANQGSEA. This CDR3 is built from 13 residues. With 3 bases removed from V and 2 bases from J, the gap between germline ends came to 8 bases. The CDR3 bases are TGCAGCGTTGAGGGCAGGGCCTACAATGAGCAGTTCTTC. This encodes CSVEGRAYNEQFF.

CDR3 nucleotides: TGCGCCAGCAGTGAACAGGGGGCGGATCAGCCCCAGCATTTT. Translation gives CASSEQGADQPQHF. The J gene is TRBJ1-5, the V gene TRBV10-2; 9 nucleotides align to TRBD1. V was pared by 3 bases and J by 5 bases, with 2 bases of the junction left unmatched. Germline values: CDR1 WSHSY, CDR2 SAAADI. The CDR3 contains 14 residues.

The rearrangement links TRBV30 to TRBJ1-2; possibly TRBD1 for D (5 bases). Germline-derived CDR1 and CDR2 are GTSNPN and SVGIG (reference sequence). The V gene lost 0 bases and the J gene lost 3 bases, with 14 bases spanning the gap. The length of the CDR3 is 15 residues. This CDR3 is CAWSVGVGNDYGYTF. CDR3 coding DNA: TGTGCCTGGAGTGTGGGGGTAGGGAACGACTATGGCTACACCTTC.

The chain uses TRBV15 and TRBJ1-1; 8 bases are shared with TRBD1. The CDR3 runs 13 residues. With 5 bases clipped from V and 7 bases from J, the junction kept 6 bases outside the gene matches. CDR1 and CDR2 (germline): LNHNV, YYDKDF (reference sequence). The CDR3 sequence is CATSGSDRGEAFF. The DNA of the CDR3 is TGTGCCACCAGCGGTTCCGACAGGGGTGAAGCTTTCTTT.

The chain employs TRBV7-9 and TRBJ2-7, with TRBD1 matching over 10 bases. CDR3 length: 15 residues. The germline V gene has CDR1 SEHNR and CDR2 FQNEAQ (reference sequence). The J segment lost 2 bases and the V segment lost 5 bases, leaving 6 bases of the junction unmatched. The CDR3 sequence is CASSGRQGAAYEQYF. The CDR3 DNA follows: TGTGCCAGCAGCGGTAGACAGGGGGCGGCCTACGAGCAGTACTTC.

The V and J genes are TRBV7-9 and TRBJ1-6; D gene ambiguous. This CDR3 region has 14 residues. Germline CDR1 and CDR2: SEHNR and FQNEAQ (reference sequence). Between the trimmed V and J ends, which lost 5 bases and 5 bases, there was a span of 10 bases. This CDR3 reads CASSLGQNNSPLHF. CDR3 nucleotide sequence: TGTGCCAGCAGCCTTGGGCAGAATAATTCACCCCTCCACTTT.

This clone was observed a handful of times. This chain connects TRBV5-4 to TRBJ2-7; 10 positions agree with TRBD2. The V and J ends lost 0 bases and 1 base, in that order; junction bases with no gene match: 1. CDR3 size: 15 residues. Looked up from germline, CDR1 is SGHNT and CDR2 is YYREEE (reference sequence). The CDR3 nucleotides are TGTGCCAGCAGCTTGGGACTAGCGGGTTCCTACGAGCAGTACTTC. Protein: CASSLGLAGSYEQYF.

V usage is TRBV15 and J usage is TRBJ1-4; TRBD1 matches 12 bases. The CDR3 is made up of 15 amino acids. Germline V gene sequence: CDR1 LNHNV, CDR2 YYDKDF (reference sequence). J lost 7 bases, V lost 9 bases, and 9 bases had no gene match. The CDR3 DNA reads as TGTGCCACTTCTGGGACAGGGGGCGAAGGTGAAAAACTGTTTTTT. This gives the protein CATSGTGGEGEKLFF.

This clone was seen a handful of times. V is TRBV19 and J is TRBJ1-4; 7 bases are a match to TRBD1. Germline assignment: CDR1 LNHDA and CDR2 SQIVND (reference sequence). This CDR3 has 15 amino acids. Unmatched junction bases numbered 11, after V lost 6 bases and J lost 7 bases. The chain's CDR3 is CASRDEQGSSEKLFF. The CDR3 DNA reads TGTGCCAGTAGGGATGAACAGGGGTCGAGTGAAAAACTGTTTTTT.

V gene TRBV7-8 combines with J gene TRBJ1-2; the D gene is possibly TRBD1 (6 bases). The V gene lost 5 bases and the J gene lost 4 bases, with 17 bases spanning the gap. Per germline, CDR1 SGHVS and CDR2 FQNEAQ. This CDR3 has 15 amino acids. In nucleotides, the CDR3 is TGTGCCAGCAGCCAAGGGGGGGCCGGGGGCTATGGCTACACCTTC. Translated: CASSQGGAGGYGYTF.

The chain carries TRBV20-1 and TRBJ2-5; D gene unclear. The CDR3 has 10 amino acids. CDR1 DFQATT and CDR2 SNEGSKA come from the germline V gene (reference sequence). The CDR3 here is CSAAWETQYF. The CDR3 DNA follows: TGCAGCGCGGCCTGGGAGACCCAGTACTTC.

The chain couples TRBV29-1 to TRBJ1-2; a weak D match, TRBD1 (5 bases). The length of the CDR3 is 13 residues. V dropped 2 bases and J dropped 3 bases, with 10 bases sitting between them. Germline V CDR1 and CDR2: SQVTM, ANQGSEA. Written as DNA, the CDR3 is TGCAGCGTTGAACTGGGGGAGGACTATGGCTACACCTTC. This codes for CSVELGEDYGYTF.

The chain uses TRBV6-6 and TRBJ2-1, with D hard to call. Trimming took 4 bases from V and 5 from J, leaving 9 bases between them. CDR1 is MNHNY, CDR2 SVGAGI, per germline (reference sequence). The CDR3 is 13 residues long. Written as DNA, the CDR3 is TGTGCCAGCAGTTTCGACCCTGACAATGAGCAGTTCTTC. This encodes CASSFDPDNEQFF.

The chain is built from TRBV4-2 and TRBJ1-2; TRBD1 matches at 9 bases. The CDR3 runs 13 residues. Germline lookup yields CDR1 LGHNA and CDR2 YNFKEQ. Germline trimming cut 3 bases from V and 7 bases from J; bases unmatched to any gene: 3. Here the CDR3 reads CASSQPGQGGYTF. CDR3 DNA sequence: TGTGCCAGCAGCCAGCCGGGACAGGGTGGCTACACCTTC.

The chain employs TRBV29-1 and TRBJ2-3; TRBD1 is a possible D gene (5 bases). The CDR3 sequence is 13 residues long. Trimming took 6 bases from V and 5 from J, leaving 15 bases between them. Germline lookup yields CDR1 SQVTM and CDR2 ANQGSEA. In DNA form, the CDR3 reads TGCAGCGTGGCCCAGGGTGCAAGAGATACGCAGTATTTT. As protein: CSVAQGARDTQYF.

J is TRBJ1-5 and V is TRBV15; perhaps TRBD1 as D (6 bases). Germline values: CDR1 LNHNV, CDR2 YYDKDF (reference sequence). The CDR3 is 14 amino acids. V lost 2 bases and J 5 bases, leaving 10 bases between the germline ends. In DNA, the CDR3 is TGTGCCACCAGCAGACGGGGGGCGGATCAGCCCCAGCATTTT. It encodes CATSRRGADQPQHF.

The V gene is TRBV19, the J gene TRBJ1-2; 7 nucleotides match TRBD1. This CDR3 spans 15 amino acids. V lost 9 bases to trimming and J lost 2 bases; unmatched junction nucleotides: 12. Germline V gives CDR1 LNHDA, CDR2 SQIVND (reference sequence). This chain's CDR3 is CASRNTGELNYGYTF. In DNA form, the CDR3 reads TGTGCCAGCCGAAATACAGGGGAATTAAACTATGGCTACACCTTC.

The V call is TRBV27, the J call TRBJ1-2, with D possibly matching TRBD1 (6 bases). This CDR3 has 15 amino acids. Per germline, CDR1 MNHEY and CDR2 SMNVEV (reference sequence). Trimming left V 3 bases short and J 3 bases short, with 14 bases between. The CDR3 region has the DNA TGTGCCAGCAGTTTCTTCCCGGGGACATACTATGGCTACACCTTC. It is translated as CASSFFPGTYYGYTF.

The chain links TRBV9 to TRBJ1-3, with D possibly being TRBD1 (6 bases). The V end lost 10 bases, the J end lost 3 bases, and 14 bases lay between the germline ends. CDR1 SGDLS and CDR2 YYNGEE come from the germline V gene. CDR3 length: 13 residues. In nucleotides, the CDR3 is TGTGCCTCCCGGGGGGCGGGTGGAAACACCATATATTTT. It encodes CASRGAGGNTIYF.

The chain has TRBV10-2 and TRBJ1-5, with D maybe TRBD1 (5 bases). The V and J ends lost 0 bases and 2 bases respectively, with 8 bases between them. This CDR3 comprises 15 residues. Germline CDR1 and CDR2: WSHSY and SAAADI. CDR3 protein: CASSESAGGNQPQHF. CDR3 nucleotide sequence: TGCGCCAGCAGTGAGTCTGCGGGGGGCAATCAGCCCCAGCATTTT.

The chain couples TRBV19 to TRBJ2-2, with 8 bases matching TRBD2. Germline V lookup: CDR1 LNHDA, CDR2 SQIVND (reference sequence). V shed 6 bases and J 4 bases; nucleotides not matched to a gene: 13. The CDR3 loop spans 17 amino acids. The CDR3 sequence is CASSARVVAGITGELFF. CDR3 bases: TGTGCCAGTAGCGCTCGGGTGGTAGCGGGGATCACCGGGGAGCTGTTTTTT.

The genes are TRBV6-5 and TRBJ2-7, with D tentatively TRBD1 (5 bases). CDR1 is MNHEY and CDR2 is SVGAGI in the germline V gene. The CDR3 runs to 11 residues. V lost 7 bases, J lost 3 bases, and 7 bases lay in between. CDR3 sequence (DNA): TGTGCCAGCACCCAGGGCTACGAGCAGTACTTC. The encoded protein is CASTQGYEQYF.

This clone has a single count. The genes are TRBV2 and TRBJ2-7, with 8 positions matching TRBD1. This CDR3 region has 14 residues. CDR1 is SNHLY, CDR2 FYNNEI, per germline. Germline trimming cut 6 bases from V and 0 bases from J; bases unmatched to any gene: 4. CDR3 region: CASRVTGGSYEQYF. DNA of the CDR3: TGTGCCAGCAGAGTAACAGGGGGCTCCTACGAGCAGTACTTC.

In this sample, this clone turned up once. The chain has TRBV29-1 and TRBJ2-5; TRBD1 aligns across 7 bases. Germline V gives CDR1 SQVTM, CDR2 ANQGSEA. The V segment lost 2 bases and the J segment 14 bases; nucleotides outside the gene matches: 8. The CDR3 runs 11 residues. The CDR3 DNA sequence: TGCAGCGTTGAACAGGGACAGCGTTTCTACTTC. Amino acid sequence: CSVEQGQRFYF.